Below, 30 T cell receptor beta chains from the same sample are listed, as sequenced in a study of blood T cell repertoires in COVID-19. Produced via immunoSEQ multiplex PCR; TCRdb's table is partial and in-frame only. The sample has approximately 280,000 clones, 80% to 85% seen once. Sequencing input: PBMCs or T cells enriched from blood (not recorded which). The receptors were gathered from a man in his forties who had been exposed to COVID-19.

The gene calls are TRBV30 and TRBJ2-2, with 9 bases matching TRBD1. Germline V gene sequence: CDR1 GTSNPN, CDR2 SVGIG (reference sequence). The CDR3 runs 15 residues. Trimming took 7 bases from V and 5 from J; bases not matched to a gene: 11. The CDR3 DNA reads TGTGCCTACCTGGTGGGACAGGGTATTACCGGGGAGCTGTTTTTT. Its translation is CAYLVGQGITGELFF.

The chain carries TRBV7-8 and TRBJ1-5; 7 bases are a match to TRBD1. The CDR3 contains 14 residues. Germline trimming cut 4 bases from V and 4 bases from J; bases unmatched to any gene: 4. The germline CDR1 and CDR2 sequences are SGHVS and FQNEAQ. CDR3 in DNA: TGTGCCAGCAGCTCGACAGGGATGAATCAGCCCCAGCATTTT. It encodes CASSSTGMNQPQHF.

This clone has only one observation. The chain recombines TRBV19 with TRBJ2-5, with a possible D match to TRBD2 (6 bases). CDR1 is LNHDA and CDR2 is SQIVND in the germline V gene (reference sequence). Trimming took off 3 bases at V and 1 base at J, with 6 bases between the two ends. CDR3 length: 13 residues. CDR3 sequence: CASSMGLQETQYF. In nucleotides, the CDR3 is TGTGCCAGTAGTATGGGACTCCAAGAGACCCAGTACTTC.

J is TRBJ1-5 and V is TRBV19; TRBD1 is a possible D gene (5 bases). V lost 9 bases, J lost 7 bases, and 22 bases lay in between. This CDR3 contains 15 residues. The germline V gene has CDR1 LNHDA and CDR2 SQIVND (reference sequence). The CDR3 DNA reads TGTGCCAGCGGAGTAGGACGCAGGGATATCCAGCCCCAGCATTTT. Its protein is CASGVGRRDIQPQHF.

The V and J genes are TRBV19 and TRBJ2-2; the D gene is possibly TRBD2 (7 bases). Per germline, CDR1 LNHDA and CDR2 SQIVND (reference sequence). V gave up 5 bases and J gave up 1 base, with 11 bases separating them. The CDR3 has 15 amino acids. This CDR3 reads CASSWEGVNTGELFF. The CDR3 bases are TGTGCCAGTAGTTGGGAGGGGGTGAACACCGGGGAGCTGTTTTTT.

This clone was recorded only once. V is TRBV6-5 and J is TRBJ2-7, with 7 positions matching TRBD1. Trimming cost V 11 bases and J 12 bases; bases outside gene matches: 16. Germline CDR1 reads MNHEY; CDR2 reads SVGAGI. The CDR3 runs 12 residues. The CDR3 DNA is TGTGCCGCCTCACGTGAAGGGACAGACATGTACTTC. This sequence encodes CAASREGTDMYF.

The rearrangement joins TRBV2 to TRBJ2-5, with TRBD1 matching over 7 bases. V shed 8 bases, J shed 4 bases, and the junction held 4 bases outside the gene matches. The CDR3 extends over 12 amino acids. Germline assignment: CDR1 SNHLY and CDR2 FYNNEI. The CDR3 reads CASDRAGETQYF. The CDR3 DNA reads TGTGCCAGCGACAGGGCTGGAGAGACCCAGTACTTC.

This chain uses TRBV30 with TRBJ1-1; the D gene is possibly TRBD1 (5 bases). The CDR3 consists of 13 residues. V gave up 5 bases and J gave up 3 bases, with 13 bases separating them. Looked up from germline, CDR1 is GTSNPN and CDR2 is SVGIG (reference sequence). CDR3 DNA: TGTGCCTGGGGGGCACGGAGGGACACTGAAGCTTTCTTT. It codes for CAWGARRDTEAFF.

This clone was seen more than once but under ten times. The chain's CDR3 is CASSPFEAREGNQPQHF. The CDR3 nucleotides read TGTGCCAGCTCACCATTTGAGGCCAGGGAGGGCAATCAGCCCCAGCATTTT. V and J are TRBV18 and TRBJ1-5; TRBD1 might be the D (5 bases). The CDR3 extends over 17 amino acids. V lost 2 bases and J lost 2, with 16 bases in between. Germline values: CDR1 KGHSH, CDR2 LQKENI.

This chain connects TRBV5-1 to TRBJ2-3; TRBD2 agrees at 7 bases. Per the germline V gene, CDR1 is SGHRS and CDR2 is YFSETQ. After removal of 4 bases from V and 6 bases from J, the junction contained 11 bases not matched to a gene. The CDR3 spans 15 residues. The CDR3 protein is CASSPSGTTYDTQYF. CDR3 DNA: TGCGCCAGCAGCCCTTCCGGGACTACATATGATACGCAGTATTTT.

For the CDR3, the DNA is TGTGCCAGCAGCTTAGATGAGGGATTCGGCGGGAATACGCAGTATTTT. Residues: CASSLDEGFGGNTQYF. The genes are TRBV11-1 and TRBJ2-3; D possibly corresponds to TRBD2 (6 bases). The germline V gene has CDR1 SGHAT and CDR2 FQDESV (reference sequence). The length of the CDR3 is 16 residues. V dropped 1 base and J dropped 7 bases, with 18 bases sitting between them. The variable domain in full, with the rest retrieved from reference TRBV11-1 and TRBJ2-3, is EAEVAQSPRYKITEKSQAVAFWCDPISGHATLYWYRQILGQGPELLVQFQDESVVDDSQLPKDRFSAERLKGVDSTLKIQPAELGDSAMYLCASSLDEGFGGNTQYFGPGTRLTVL.

The chain recombines TRBV7-6 with TRBJ2-3, with D possibly being TRBD1 (5 bases). The length of the CDR3 is 16 residues. V shed 4 bases and J shed 0 bases, with 14 bases lying between them. In germline, CDR1 is SGHVS, CDR2 FNYEAQ. The CDR3 sequence is CASSSRPDSSTDTQYF. CDR3 sequence (DNA): TGTGCCAGCAGCTCTCGACCTGACAGTAGCACAGATACGCAGTATTTT. The variable domain in full, completed from reference TRBV7-6 and TRBJ2-3, reads GAGVSQSPRYKVTKRGQDVALRCDPISGHVSLYWYRQALGQGPEFLTYFNYEAQQDKSGLPNDRFSAERPEGSISTLTIQRTEQRDSAMYRCASSSRPDSSTDTQYFGPGTRLTVL.

The V and J genes are TRBV27 and TRBJ1-2; 9 bases align to TRBD1. After removal of 4 bases from V and 8 bases from J, the junction contained 5 bases not matched to a gene. Per germline, CDR1 MNHEY and CDR2 SMNVEV (reference sequence). The CDR3 is 13 residues long. This CDR3 reads CASSYRGRGGYTF. As DNA, the CDR3 is TGTGCCAGCAGTTACAGGGGGCGCGGAGGCTACACCTTC.

This chain uses TRBV2 with TRBJ2-5; the match to TRBD2 covers 10 bases. The CDR3 has 16 residues. Germline V lookup: CDR1 SNHLY, CDR2 FYNNEI. The V and J ends lost 4 bases and 3 bases, in that order; junction bases with no gene match: 8. The DNA of the CDR3 is TGTGCCAGCAGTGGGGTAGGACTAGCGGCTAAAGAGACCCAGTACTTC. Amino acids: CASSGVGLAAKETQYF.

The chain recombines TRBV14 with TRBJ1-5; 11 bases agree with TRBD1. Germline CDR1 reads SGHDN; CDR2 reads FVKESK. The CDR3 covers 14 residues. V gave up 9 bases and J gave up 6 bases; unmatched junction bases: 7. The CDR3 here is CASPGQGVGQPQHF. The CDR3 nucleotides are TGTGCCAGTCCGGGACAGGGGGTTGGTCAGCCCCAGCATTTT.

The chain is built from TRBV6-5 and TRBJ2-7, with 9 nucleotides matching TRBD1. This CDR3 has 15 residues. Germline V gene sequence: CDR1 MNHEY, CDR2 SVGAGI. The junction had 11 bases not matched to a gene; V was cut back by 6 bases and J by 5 bases. The CDR3 is CASRSYRGRYNEQYF. In nucleotides, the CDR3 is TGTGCCAGCAGATCCTACAGGGGGCGTTACAACGAGCAGTACTTC.

The chain employs TRBV20-1 and TRBJ1-5; 9 bases are a match to TRBD1. With 3 bases clipped from V and 5 bases from J, the junction kept 5 bases outside the gene matches. The CDR3 is 14 amino acids. Looked up from germline, CDR1 is DFQATT and CDR2 is SNEGSKA (reference sequence). The CDR3 loop reads CSASGTGRDQPQHF. DNA of the CDR3: TGCAGTGCTAGTGGGACAGGGCGCGATCAGCCCCAGCATTTT.

In its sample, this clone was seen once. The J gene is TRBJ1-5, the V gene TRBV6-5; D is uncertain. Germline CDR1 reads MNHEY; CDR2 reads SVGAGI. Trimming removed 8 bases at V and 3 bases at J, with 14 bases between. The CDR3 covers 14 residues. The CDR3 coding sequence is TGTGCCAGCTGGAGCCAACTCGACAATCAGCCCCAGCATTTT. Encoded protein: CASWSQLDNQPQHF.

This clone occurred a few times. V usage is TRBV12-3 or TRBV12-4 and J usage is TRBJ1-1; unclear D gene. This CDR3 has 12 residues. V lost 7 bases to trimming and J lost 9 bases, with 15 bases between them. The CDR3 protein is CASNQGERKAFF. CDR3 DNA sequence: TGTGCCAGCAACCAAGGAGAGAGAAAAGCTTTCTTT.

V and J are TRBV3-1 (or the pseudogene TRBV3-2) and TRBJ2-7, with no clear D. V lost 4 bases to trimming and J lost 6 bases, with 10 bases between them. The CDR3 is 12 amino acids. CDR1 is LGHDT and CDR2 is YNNKEL in the germline V gene (reference sequence). The CDR3 loop is CASSPRNGEQYF. Here the CDR3 DNA reads TGTGCCAGCAGCCCCAGGAATGGCGAGCAGTACTTC.

Here the CDR3 DNA reads TGTGCCAGCAGTTTACTCCCCGGGACTAGCGGGAGTCACCACACCGGGGAGCTGTTTTTT. This encodes CASSLLPGTSGSHHTGELFF. This chain uses TRBV27 with TRBJ2-2, with 14 nucleotides matching TRBD2. In germline, CDR1 is MNHEY, CDR2 SMNVEV (reference sequence). V dropped 2 bases and J dropped 3; count of bases not matched to a gene: 11. The CDR3 runs 20 residues.

The chain carries TRBV5-4 and TRBJ2-7, with TRBD1 matching over 7 bases. CDR1 SGHNT and CDR2 YYREEE come from the germline V gene (reference sequence). Germline trimming cut 2 bases from V and 4 bases from J; bases unmatched to any gene: 3. The CDR3 is 13 amino acids. The CDR3 DNA reads TGTGCCAGCAGCTTTGACAGGGTGTACGAGCAGTACTTC. Translation gives CASSFDRVYEQYF.

V gene TRBV29-1 combines with J gene TRBJ2-7; weak D call: TRBD2 (6 bases). The CDR3 loop spans 11 amino acids. The germline CDR1 and CDR2 sequences are SQVTM and ANQGSEA. Trimming pared 7 bases from V and 1 base from J, leaving 8 bases between. The CDR3 DNA sequence: TGCAGCGGGGGGACTTCCTACGAGCAGTACTTC. Protein product: CSGGTSYEQYF.

A few counts support this clone. The genes are TRBV23-1 and TRBJ2-7, with 12 bases identical to TRBD1. TRBV23-1 has ORF status, its function being uncertain. V shed 0 bases, J shed 5 bases, and the junction held 11 bases outside the gene matches. The CDR3 extends over 18 amino acids. The chain's CDR3 is CASSQSLRGGTGGDEQYF. The CDR3 DNA follows: TGCGCCAGCAGTCAATCCTTACGCGGCGGGACAGGGGGCGACGAGCAGTACTTC.

The gene calls are TRBV29-1 and TRBJ1-1; TRBD1 might be the D (5 bases). Trimming shortened V by 4 bases and J by 2 bases, and 11 bases separated the two germline ends. Germline CDR1 and CDR2: SQVTM and ANQGSEA. The CDR3 length is 13 residues. For the CDR3, the DNA is TGCAGCGTTGTGGGGGGGATCAACACTGAAGCTTTCTTT. Residues: CSVVGGINTEAFF.

J is TRBJ2-3 and V is TRBV6-5; D remains ambiguous. This CDR3 spans 14 amino acids. Germline-derived CDR1 and CDR2 are MNHEY and SVGAGI. V lost 0 bases to trimming and J lost 4 bases, with 8 bases between them. The CDR3 DNA reads TGTGCCAGCAGTTACTCAAACCGGGCAGATACGCAGTATTTT. Its translation: CASSYSNRADTQYF.

J is TRBJ2-1 and V is TRBV24-1; 14 bases are a match to TRBD2. Germline V gene lookup returns CDR1 KGHDR and CDR2 SFDVKD. The CDR3 has 18 residues. V lost 9 bases to trimming and J lost 1 base; unmatched junction nucleotides: 10. The CDR3 DNA follows: TGTGCCACCGCAGGGACTAGCGGGAGATCTGCGTCCTACAATGAGCAGTTCTTC. As protein: CATAGTSGRSASYNEQFF.

The V and J genes are TRBV6-5 and TRBJ2-1; 10 nucleotides align to TRBD2. The CDR3 extends over 15 amino acids. V shed 0 bases, J shed 9 bases, and the junction held 5 bases outside the gene matches. Germline CDR1 and CDR2: MNHEY and SVGAGI. The CDR3 nucleotides read TGTGCCAGCAGTTACTCCATGACTAGCGGGTCTGAGCAGTTCTTC. Amino acids: CASSYSMTSGSEQFF.

This chain links TRBV25-1 with TRBJ2-1; D gene unclear. The CDR3 is 13 amino acids. Trimming stripped 7 bases from V and 0 bases from J, with 7 bases between. The germline CDR1 and CDR2 sequences are MGHDK and SYGVNS. This CDR3 reads CASIGFSYNEQFF. CDR3 bases: TGTGCCAGCATCGGGTTCTCCTACAATGAGCAGTTCTTC.

This clone was seen more than once but under ten times. The chain couples TRBV19 to TRBJ1-2, with D tentatively TRBD1 (6 bases). Germline lookup yields CDR1 LNHDA and CDR2 SQIVND (reference sequence). V was shortened by 9 bases and J by 8 bases, with 19 bases between the two germline ends. This CDR3 comprises 13 residues. The CDR3 here is CASKPTGMKGYTF. CDR3 in DNA: TGTGCCAGCAAACCTACAGGGATGAAGGGCTACACCTTC.